What follows is one T cell receptor beta chain and its context. Germline CDR1 is SGHNT and CDR2 is YYREEE (reference sequence). The CDR3 runs 14 residues. V dropped 1 base and J dropped 7 bases, with 15 bases sitting between them. The data originate from a study of tumor-infiltrating lymphocytes in localized non-small cell lung cancer. About the study: The cohort mixed smokers and never-smokers, several histologies, and some post-neoadjuvant-chemotherapy samples. Tumor tissue and non-adjacent uninvolved lung came from each patient.

Sequenced by immunoSEQ multiplex PCR; TCRdb stores in-frame clones only, minus some. The sample holds 20,000 to 30,000 clones; 73% are singletons and the top ten take around 6%. The clonotype originates from a human donor with non-small cell lung cancer. The chain employs TRBV5-4 and TRBJ2-7; D might be TRBD1 (6 bases). Sequencing used lung tumor tissue. The DNA of the CDR3 is TGTGCCAGCAGCTTGAATCAGGGGTTGGGGGAGCAGTACTTC. This codes for CASSLNQGLGEQYF.